These 4 T cell receptor beta chains came from one sample sequenced in a study of cytomegalovirus exposure and HLA in healthy donors. With 60 Vbeta and 13 Jbeta primers, the PCR was carried out. The assay was immunoSEQ multiplex PCR, and TCRdb's table has in-frame clones only and misses some. The repertoire holds about 150,000 clones, with 75% to 85% as singletons. The sequencing sample was made of PBMCs. Receptors were obtained from a human donor in good health.

The gene calls are TRBV11-3 and TRBJ2-1; 8 nucleotides line up with TRBD1. This CDR3 has 16 amino acids. The J segment lost 0 bases and the V segment lost 5 bases, leaving 6 bases of the junction unmatched. Germline loops: CDR1 SGHNT, CDR2 YENEEA. CDR3 loop: CASSITGGSSYNEQFF. In DNA form, the CDR3 reads TGTGCCAGCAGCATAACAGGGGGGAGCTCCTACAATGAGCAGTTCTTC.

This rearrangement joins TRBV7-9 to TRBJ2-7; D might be TRBD1 (6 bases). V gave up 3 bases and J gave up 0 bases, with 9 bases separating them. In germline, CDR1 is SEHNR, CDR2 FQNEAQ (reference sequence). CDR3 length: 14 residues. CDR3 protein: CASSLQGSSYEQYF. CDR3 in DNA: TGTGCCAGCAGCTTGCAGGGGAGCTCCTACGAGCAGTACTTC. Together with reference TRBV7-9 and TRBJ2-7, the CDR3 gives the full variable domain: DTGVSQNPRHKITKRGQNVTFRCDPISEHNRLYWYRQTLGQGPEFLTYFQNEAQLEKSRLLSDRFSAERPKGSFSTLEIQRTEQGDSAMYLCASSLQGSSYEQYFGPGTRLTVT.

This chain connects TRBV4-1 to TRBJ1-2; 7 positions match TRBD1. The germline CDR1 and CDR2 sequences are MGHRA and YSYEKL. This CDR3 spans 15 amino acids. After removal of 6 bases from V and 2 bases from J, the junction contained 9 bases not matched to a gene. CDR3: CASRAVGTVNYGYTF. The CDR3 DNA follows: TGCGCCAGCAGGGCTGTCGGGACAGTGAACTATGGCTACACCTTC.

The chain has TRBV25-1 and TRBJ2-1; TRBD1 is a possible D gene (6 bases). CDR1 and CDR2 from the germline V gene are MGHDK and SYGVNS. Trimming took off 10 bases at V and 10 bases at J, with 17 bases between the two ends. The CDR3 is made up of 12 amino acids. This chain's CDR3 is CAKPGHRSEQFF. DNA for the CDR3: TGTGCCAAACCGGGACACCGGTCCGAGCAGTTCTTC.